Below, 2 T cell receptor beta chains from the same sample are listed, as sequenced in a study of cytomegalovirus exposure and HLA in healthy donors. The PCR used 60 Vbeta and 13 Jbeta primers. The assay was immunoSEQ multiplex PCR, and TCRdb's table has in-frame clones only and misses some. The repertoire holds 150,000 to 200,000 clones, with 75% to 80% as singletons. The sample comprised PBMCs. All receptors derive from a man in his fifties in good health and CMV-seropositive.

The V call is TRBV9, the J call TRBJ1-1; TRBD1 might be the D (5 bases). Germline V gene lookup returns CDR1 SGDLS and CDR2 YYNGEE. Trimming took off 0 bases at V and 5 bases at J, with 14 bases between the two ends. The CDR3 totals 15 residues. CDR3 coding DNA: TGTGCCAGCAGCGTAGTAGCCAGGGTGGATACTGAAGCTTTCTTT. Protein product: CASSVVARVDTEAFF.

The chain employs TRBV28 and TRBJ1-2, with 7 bases fitting TRBD1. Per germline, CDR1 MDHEN and CDR2 SYDVKM. The CDR3 runs 14 residues. After removal of 6 bases from V and 4 bases from J, the junction contained 8 bases not matched to a gene. CDR3 nucleotides: TGTGCCAGCAGGCACGACAGGGAACCCTATGGCTACACCTTC. Translating it yields CASRHDREPYGYTF.